This TCR beta chain appears in the sequencing data of a study of HIV-infected patients and healthy controls. Antiretroviral therapy had run roughly three months, about 14 weeks, before follow-up blood collection. All unsorted peripheral T cells were captured because whole blood was used without fractionation. Alpha and beta constant-region primers primed reverse transcription of 400 to 650 ng RNA. Each of the alpha and beta chains got its own library through chain-specific third strand synthesis with indices. MiXCR, run by TCRdb on the 5' RACE reads, gives a single entry per CDR3 protein. In the table there are around 20,000 distinct CDR3 sequences, 8.5% to 9% of which are singletons. This CDR3 contains 16 residues. The germline CDR1 and CDR2 sequences are SEHNR and FQNEAQ (reference sequence). The V and J ends lost 5 bases and 0 bases respectively, with 16 bases between them.

The clonotype comes from an adult with HIV infection. This rearrangement joins TRBV7-9 to TRBJ1-1; a possible D gene is TRBD1 (5 bases). Sequenced here: blood, sampled during antiretroviral therapy. CDR3 protein: CASSPRGDSLNTEAFF. CDR3 in DNA: TGTGCCAGCAGCCCGAGGGGTGACAGCTTGAACACTGAAGCTTTCTTT.